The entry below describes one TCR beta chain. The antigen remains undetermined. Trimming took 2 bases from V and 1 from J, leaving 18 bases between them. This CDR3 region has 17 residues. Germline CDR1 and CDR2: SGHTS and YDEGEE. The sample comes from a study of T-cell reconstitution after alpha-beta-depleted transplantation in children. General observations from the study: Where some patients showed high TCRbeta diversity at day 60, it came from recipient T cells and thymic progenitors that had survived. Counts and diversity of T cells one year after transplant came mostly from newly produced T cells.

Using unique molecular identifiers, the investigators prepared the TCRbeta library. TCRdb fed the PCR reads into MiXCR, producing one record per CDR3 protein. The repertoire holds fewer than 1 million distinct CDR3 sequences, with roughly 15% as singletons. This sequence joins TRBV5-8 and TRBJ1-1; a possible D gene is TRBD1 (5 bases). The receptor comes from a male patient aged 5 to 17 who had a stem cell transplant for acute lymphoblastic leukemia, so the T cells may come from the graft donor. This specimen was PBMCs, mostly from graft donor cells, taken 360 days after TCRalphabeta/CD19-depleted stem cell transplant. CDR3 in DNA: TGTGCCAGCAGCTTTTTCGGCACTACTGGGGGGAACACTGAAGCTTTCTTT. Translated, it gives CASSFFGTTGGNTEAFF.